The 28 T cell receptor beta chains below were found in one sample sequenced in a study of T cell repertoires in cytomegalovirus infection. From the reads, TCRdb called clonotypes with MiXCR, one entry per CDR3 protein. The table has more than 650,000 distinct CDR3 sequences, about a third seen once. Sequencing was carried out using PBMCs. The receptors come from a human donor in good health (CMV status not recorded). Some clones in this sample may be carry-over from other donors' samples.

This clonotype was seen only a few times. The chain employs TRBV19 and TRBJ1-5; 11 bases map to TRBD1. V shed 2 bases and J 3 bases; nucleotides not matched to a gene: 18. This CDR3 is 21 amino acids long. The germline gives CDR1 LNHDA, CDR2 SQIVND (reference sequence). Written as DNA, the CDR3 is TGTGCCAGTAGTATACGCCCCCGCCGGGACAGGGGGGATAGTTTCAATCAGCCCCAGCATTTT. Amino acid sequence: CASSIRPRRDRGDSFNQPQHF.

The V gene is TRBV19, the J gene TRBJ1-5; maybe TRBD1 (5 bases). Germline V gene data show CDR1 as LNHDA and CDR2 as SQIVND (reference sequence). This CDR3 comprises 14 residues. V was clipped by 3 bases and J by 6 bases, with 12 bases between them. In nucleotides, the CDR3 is TGTGCCAGTAGTATGGAGAGGGGAGTTCAGCCCCAGCATTTT. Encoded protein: CASSMERGVQPQHF.

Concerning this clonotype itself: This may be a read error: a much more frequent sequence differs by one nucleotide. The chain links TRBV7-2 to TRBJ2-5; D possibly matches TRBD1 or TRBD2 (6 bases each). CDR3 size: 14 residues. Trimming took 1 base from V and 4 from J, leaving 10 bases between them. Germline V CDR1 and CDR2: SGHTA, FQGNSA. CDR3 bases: TGTGCCAGCAGCTTAGGAGAGGGGGGAGAGACCCAGTACTTC. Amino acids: CASSLGEGGETQYF. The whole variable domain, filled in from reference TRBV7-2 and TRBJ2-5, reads GAGVSQSPSNKVTEKGKDVELRCDPISGHTALYWYRQSLGQGLEFLIYFQGNSAPDKSGLPSDRFSAERTGGSVSTLTIQRTQQEDSAVYLCASSLGEGGETQYFGPGTRLLVL.

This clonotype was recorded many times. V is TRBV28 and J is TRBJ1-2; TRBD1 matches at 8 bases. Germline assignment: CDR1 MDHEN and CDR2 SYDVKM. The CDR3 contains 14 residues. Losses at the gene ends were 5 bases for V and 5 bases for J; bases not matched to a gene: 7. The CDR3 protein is CASSPGQGPYGYTF. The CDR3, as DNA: TGTGCCAGCAGTCCTGGACAGGGACCGTATGGCTACACCTTC.

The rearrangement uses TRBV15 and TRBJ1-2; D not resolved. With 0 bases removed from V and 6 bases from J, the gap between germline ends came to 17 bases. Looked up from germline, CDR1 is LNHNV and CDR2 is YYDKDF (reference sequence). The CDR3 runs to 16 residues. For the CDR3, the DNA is TGTGCCACCAGCAGAGATCGTGAGGTCGCCAGCCATGGCTACACCTTC. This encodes CATSRDREVASHGYTF.

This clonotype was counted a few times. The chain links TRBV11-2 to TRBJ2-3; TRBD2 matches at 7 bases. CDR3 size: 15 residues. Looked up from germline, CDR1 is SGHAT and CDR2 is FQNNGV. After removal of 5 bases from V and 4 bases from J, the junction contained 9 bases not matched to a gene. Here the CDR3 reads CASSVLATRADTQYF. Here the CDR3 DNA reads TGTGCCAGCAGCGTACTAGCGACACGGGCAGATACGCAGTATTTT.

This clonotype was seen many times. CDR3 sequence reads: CASSLGPPSWEQYF. CDR3 nucleotides: TGTGCCAGCAGCTTGGGACCACCCTCTTGGGAGCAGTACTTC. The chain links TRBV7-2 to TRBJ2-7, with D perhaps matching TRBD1 or TRBD2 (5 bases each). Trimming left V 3 bases short and J 7 bases short, with 16 bases between. This CDR3 is built from 14 residues. Looked up from germline, CDR1 is SGHTA and CDR2 is FQGNSA. Looking up the rest from reference TRBV7-2 and TRBJ2-7 gives the full variable domain: GAGVSQSPSNKVTEKGKDVELRCDPISGHTALYWYRQSLGQGLEFLIYFQGNSAPDKSGLPSDRFSAERTGGSVSTLTIQRTQQEDSAVYLCASSLGPPSWEQYFGPGTRLTVT.

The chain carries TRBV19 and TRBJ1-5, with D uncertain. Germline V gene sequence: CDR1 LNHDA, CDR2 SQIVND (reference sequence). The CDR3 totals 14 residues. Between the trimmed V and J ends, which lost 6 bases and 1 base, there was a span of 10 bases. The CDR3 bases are TGTGCCAGTAGGTCCTACAGAAGCAATCAGCCCCAGCATTTT. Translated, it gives CASRSYRSNQPQHF.

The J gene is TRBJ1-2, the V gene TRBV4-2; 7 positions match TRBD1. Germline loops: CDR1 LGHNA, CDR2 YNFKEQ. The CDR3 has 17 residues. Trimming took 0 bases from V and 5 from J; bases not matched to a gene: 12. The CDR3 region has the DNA TGTGCCAGCAGCCAAGATGGGGGGACAGCGGTCGAGTATGGCTACACCTTC. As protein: CASSQDGGTAVEYGYTF.

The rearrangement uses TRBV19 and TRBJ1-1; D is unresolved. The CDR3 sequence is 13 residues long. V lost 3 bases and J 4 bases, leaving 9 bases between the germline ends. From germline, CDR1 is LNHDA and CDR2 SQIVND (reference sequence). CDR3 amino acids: CASSIFEFTEAFF. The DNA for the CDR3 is TGTGCCAGTAGTATCTTTGAGTTCACTGAAGCTTTCTTT.

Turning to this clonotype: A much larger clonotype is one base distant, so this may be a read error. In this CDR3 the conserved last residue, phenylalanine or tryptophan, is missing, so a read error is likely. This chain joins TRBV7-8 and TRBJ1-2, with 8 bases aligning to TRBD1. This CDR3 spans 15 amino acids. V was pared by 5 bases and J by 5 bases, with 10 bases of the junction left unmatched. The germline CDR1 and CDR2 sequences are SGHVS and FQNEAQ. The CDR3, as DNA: TGTGCCAGCAGCCTCCAAACAGGGGGGGATTATGGCTACACCTTA. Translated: CASSLQTGGDYGYTL.

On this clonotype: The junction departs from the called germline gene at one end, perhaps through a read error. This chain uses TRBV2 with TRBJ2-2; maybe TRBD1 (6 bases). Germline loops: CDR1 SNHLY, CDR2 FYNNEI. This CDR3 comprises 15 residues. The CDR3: CDSSEVGQRTGELFF. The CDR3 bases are TGTGACAGCAGTGAAGTTGGACAGAGAACCGGGGAGCTGTTTTTT.

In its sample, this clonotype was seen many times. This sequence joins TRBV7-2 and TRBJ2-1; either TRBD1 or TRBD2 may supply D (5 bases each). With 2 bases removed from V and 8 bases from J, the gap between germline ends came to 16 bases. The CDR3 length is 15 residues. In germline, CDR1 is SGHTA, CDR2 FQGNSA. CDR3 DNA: TGTGCCAGCAGCTTAAGGCCAGGGAGTGTCGATGAGCAGTTCTTC. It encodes CASSLRPGSVDEQFF.

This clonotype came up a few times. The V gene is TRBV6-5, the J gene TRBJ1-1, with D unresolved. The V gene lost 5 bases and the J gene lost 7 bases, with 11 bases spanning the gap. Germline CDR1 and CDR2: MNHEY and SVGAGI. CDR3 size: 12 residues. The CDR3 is CASSKPVGEAFF. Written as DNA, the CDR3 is TGTGCCAGCAGTAAGCCCGTAGGTGAAGCTTTCTTT.

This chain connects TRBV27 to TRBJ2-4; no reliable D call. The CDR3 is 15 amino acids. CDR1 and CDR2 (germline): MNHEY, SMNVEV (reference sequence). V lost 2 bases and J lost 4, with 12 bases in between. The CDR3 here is CASSLSGKGKNIQYF. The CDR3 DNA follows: TGTGCCAGCAGTTTAAGTGGGAAAGGGAAAAACATTCAGTACTTC.

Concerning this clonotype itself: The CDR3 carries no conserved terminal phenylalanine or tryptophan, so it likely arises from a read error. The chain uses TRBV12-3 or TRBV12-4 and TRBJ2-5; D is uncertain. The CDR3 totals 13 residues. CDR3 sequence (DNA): TGTGCCAGCGGTTTTCGGGCCGGGGAGACCCAGTACTTA. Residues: CASGFRAGETQYL.

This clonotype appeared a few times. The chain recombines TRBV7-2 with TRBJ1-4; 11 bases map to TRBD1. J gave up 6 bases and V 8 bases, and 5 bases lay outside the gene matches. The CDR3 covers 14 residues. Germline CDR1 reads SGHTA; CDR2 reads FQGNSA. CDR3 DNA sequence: TGTGCCAGCTCGGGGGGACAGGGGGATGAAAAACTGTTTTTT. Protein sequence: CASSGGQGDEKLFF.

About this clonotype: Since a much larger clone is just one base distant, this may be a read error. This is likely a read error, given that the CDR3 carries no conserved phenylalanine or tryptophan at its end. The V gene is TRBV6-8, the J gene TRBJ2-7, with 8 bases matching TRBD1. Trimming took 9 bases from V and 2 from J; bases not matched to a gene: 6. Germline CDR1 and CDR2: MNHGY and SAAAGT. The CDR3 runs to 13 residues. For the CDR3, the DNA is TGTGCCAGGGGATACAGGGGGGCCTACGAGCAGTACTGC. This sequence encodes CARGYRGAYEQYC.

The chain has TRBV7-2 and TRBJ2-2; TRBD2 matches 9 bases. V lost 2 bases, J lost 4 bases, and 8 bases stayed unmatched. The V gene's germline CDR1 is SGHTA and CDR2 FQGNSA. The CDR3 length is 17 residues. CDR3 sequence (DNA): TGTGCCAGCAGCTTATATCCAGGCGGGAGGGTCACCGGGGAGCTGTTTTTT. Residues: CASSLYPGGRVTGELFF.

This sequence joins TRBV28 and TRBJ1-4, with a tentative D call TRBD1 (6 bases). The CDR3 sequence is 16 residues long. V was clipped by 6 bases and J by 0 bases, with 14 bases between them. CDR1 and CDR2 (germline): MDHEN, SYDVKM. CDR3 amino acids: CASSPTGTTTNEKLFF. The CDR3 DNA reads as TGTGCCAGCAGCCCAACCGGGACAACAACTAATGAAAAACTGTTTTTT.

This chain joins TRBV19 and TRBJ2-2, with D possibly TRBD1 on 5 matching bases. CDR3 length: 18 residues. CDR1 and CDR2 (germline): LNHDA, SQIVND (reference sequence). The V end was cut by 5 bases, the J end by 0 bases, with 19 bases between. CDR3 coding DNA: TGTGCCAGTAGTCTCCTGTACCAGGGCGCGGCGAACACCGGGGAGCTGTTTTTT. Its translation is CASSLLYQGAANTGELFF.

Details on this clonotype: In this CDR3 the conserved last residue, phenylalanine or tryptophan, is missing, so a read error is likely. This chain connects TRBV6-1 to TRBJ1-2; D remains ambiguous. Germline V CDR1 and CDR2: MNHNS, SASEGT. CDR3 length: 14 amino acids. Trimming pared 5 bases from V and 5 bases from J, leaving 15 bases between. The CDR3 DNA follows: TGTGCCAGCAGTTACAGCAGGAATCAGTATGGCTACACCTTA. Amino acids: CASSYSRNQYGYTL.

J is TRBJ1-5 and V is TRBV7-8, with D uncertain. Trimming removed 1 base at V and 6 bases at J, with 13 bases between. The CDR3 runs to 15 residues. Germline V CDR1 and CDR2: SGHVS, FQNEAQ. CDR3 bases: TGTGCCAGCAGCTTAGGAAGAGGGAAAGGTCAGCCCCAGCATTTT. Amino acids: CASSLGRGKGQPQHF.

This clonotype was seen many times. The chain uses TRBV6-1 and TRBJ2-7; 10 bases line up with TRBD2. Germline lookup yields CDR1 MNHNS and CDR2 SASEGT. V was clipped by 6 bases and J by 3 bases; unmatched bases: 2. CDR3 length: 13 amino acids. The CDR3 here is CASRGLADYEQYF. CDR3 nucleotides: TGTGCCAGCAGAGGACTAGCGGACTACGAGCAGTACTTC.

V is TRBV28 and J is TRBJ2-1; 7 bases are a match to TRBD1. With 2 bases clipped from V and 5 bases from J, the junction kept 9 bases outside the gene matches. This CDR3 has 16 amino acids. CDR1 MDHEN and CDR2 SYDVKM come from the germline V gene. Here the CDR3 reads CASSLLGHRGDNEQFF. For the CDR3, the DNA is TGTGCCAGCAGTTTACTTGGTCACAGGGGTGACAATGAGCAGTTCTTC.

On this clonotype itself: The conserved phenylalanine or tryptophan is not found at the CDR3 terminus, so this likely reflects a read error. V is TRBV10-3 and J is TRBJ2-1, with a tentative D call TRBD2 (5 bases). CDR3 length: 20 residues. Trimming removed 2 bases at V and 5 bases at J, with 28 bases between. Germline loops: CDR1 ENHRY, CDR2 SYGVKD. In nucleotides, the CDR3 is TGTGCCATCAGTGAGCACCTTCCTCGAGGGCTTTGGTCCACCGACAATGAGCAGTTCTTA. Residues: CAISEHLPRGLWSTDNEQFL.

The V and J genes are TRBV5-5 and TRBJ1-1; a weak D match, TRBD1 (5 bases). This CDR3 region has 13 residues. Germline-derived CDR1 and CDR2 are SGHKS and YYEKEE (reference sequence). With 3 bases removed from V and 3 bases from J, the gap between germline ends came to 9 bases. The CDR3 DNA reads TGTGCCAGCAGCTGGAAAGGGGACACTGAAGCTTTCTTT. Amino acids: CASSWKGDTEAFF.

CDR3 region: CSARPTYKSSYNEQFF. The CDR3, as DNA: TGCAGTGCTAGGCCTACGTATAAGAGCTCCTACAATGAGCAGTTCTTC. The rearrangement links TRBV20-1 to TRBJ2-1, with unresolved D. Trimming cost V 3 bases and J 0 bases, with 15 bases left between them. The CDR3 runs 16 residues. The germline V gene has CDR1 DFQATT and CDR2 SNEGSKA (reference sequence).